These 28 T cell receptor beta chains share one sample of origin, sequenced in a study of T cells in Graves' hyperthyroidism and ophthalmopathy. Regions amplified from RNA transcripts were the TCR beta CDR3 regions. HTBI primers were the set used in a first-round RT-PCR of the TCR CDR3. In TCRdb, the multiplex PCR reads were re-called with MiXCR into one record per CDR3 protein. Of approximately 620,000 distinct CDR3 sequences listed, over 11% are singletons. Specimen: blood. These receptors all come from a woman aged 25 to 45 with Graves' hyperthyroidism that later progressed to Graves' ophthalmopathy.

The CDR3 nucleotides read TGTGCCAGCAGTTTACTCTATCTCCGAGCGGGGCAGCCCCAGCATTTT. Translated: CASSLLYLRAGQPQHF. The gene calls are TRBV28 and TRBJ1-5, with unresolved D. The germline CDR1 and CDR2 sequences are MDHEN and SYDVKM. The V end lost 2 bases, the J end lost 7 bases, and 18 bases lay between the germline ends. The CDR3 spans 16 residues.

This clonotype was observed at least ten times. The rearrangement joins TRBV7-2 to TRBJ2-7; D possibly corresponds to TRBD2 (6 bases). The CDR3 runs 16 residues. Germline V gene lookup returns CDR1 SGHTA and CDR2 FQGNSA. V was trimmed by 1 base and J by 5 bases, leaving 18 bases between them. CDR3 region: CASSLGGGGTLHEQYF. In DNA form, the CDR3 reads TGTGCCAGCAGCTTAGGTGGTGGGGGGACTTTGCACGAGCAGTACTTC.

The V gene is TRBV5-8, the J gene TRBJ1-1; 8 nucleotides match TRBD1. This CDR3 spans 15 amino acids. The J segment lost 5 bases and the V segment lost 0 bases, leaving 6 bases of the junction unmatched. CDR1 and CDR2 (germline): SGHTS, YDEGEE. CDR3 sequence (DNA): TGTGCCAGCAGCTTGGGGTCAGGGGGCGAGACTGAAGCTTTCTTT. Translating it yields CASSLGSGGETEAFF.

Ten or more counts support this clonotype. The chain joins TRBV19 to TRBJ2-3, with D possibly TRBD1 on 5 matching bases. The CDR3 has 17 residues. Germline loops: CDR1 LNHDA, CDR2 SQIVND (reference sequence). Trimming removed 3 bases at V and 3 bases at J, with 19 bases between. Written as DNA, the CDR3 is TGTGCCAGTAGTATCAGAAGTAGGGGTATTGGAACAGATACGCAGTATTTT. The encoded protein is CASSIRSRGIGTDTQYF.

This clonotype was counted at least ten times. The rearrangement links TRBV11-3 to TRBJ1-1, with D hard to call. Per germline, CDR1 SGHNT and CDR2 YENEEA. CDR3 length: 14 residues. Trimming removed 0 bases from V and 9 bases from J, with 14 bases in between. CDR3 in amino acids: CASSLDLGDLQAFF. CDR3 DNA sequence: TGTGCCAGCAGCTTAGATCTCGGGGATCTTCAAGCTTTCTTT.

This clonotype showed up many times. The V gene is TRBV12-3 or TRBV12-4, the J gene TRBJ1-4, with 8 bases aligning to TRBD1. The CDR3 runs to 12 residues. V lost 11 bases and J lost 7; bases outside the gene matches: 6. CDR3 sequence (DNA): TGTGCCTCCAGGACAGGGTTTGAAAAACTGTTTTTT. Amino acid sequence: CASRTGFEKLFF.

This clonotype was recorded at least ten times. The V and J genes are TRBV27 and TRBJ2-3; D call uncertain. Per germline, CDR1 MNHEY and CDR2 SMNVEV (reference sequence). The CDR3 runs 14 residues. V was clipped by 1 base and J by 2 bases, with 7 bases between them. The CDR3 loop reads CASSLLPITDTQYF. The DNA for the CDR3 is TGTGCCAGCAGTTTATTACCTATCACAGATACGCAGTATTTT.

This clonotype came up many times. The J gene is TRBJ2-2, the V gene TRBV12-3 or TRBV12-4; D remains unclear. The CDR3 totals 14 residues. The ends were cut back, 3 bases at V and 3 bases at J, with 8 bases in the middle. CDR3 in amino acids: CASSFGRHTGELFF. In DNA, the CDR3 is TGTGCCAGCAGTTTCGGCAGGCACACCGGGGAGCTGTTTTTT.

This clonotype was picked up many times. The CDR3 DNA is TGTGCCACCAGTGGCGCGCAGGGGGCAACCGGGGAGCTGTTTTTT. It specifies CATSGAQGATGELFF. The chain links TRBV24-1 to TRBJ2-2; 8 bases align to TRBD1. The CDR3 sequence is 15 residues long. Trimming cost V 5 bases and J 5 bases; bases outside gene matches: 6. Looked up from germline, CDR1 is KGHDR and CDR2 is SFDVKD.

Many counts were recorded for this clonotype. This sequence joins TRBV30 and TRBJ2-1; unclear D gene. Germline CDR1 GTSNPN, CDR2 SVGIG (reference sequence). The V end was cut by 1 base, the J end by 4 bases, with 8 bases between. This CDR3 is 13 amino acids long. The CDR3 protein is CAWSAWVYNEQFF. The CDR3 nucleotides read TGTGCCTGGAGTGCTTGGGTTTACAATGAGCAGTTCTTC.

There are many counts of this clonotype. J is TRBJ1-4 and V is TRBV30; D perhaps matches TRBD1 (6 bases). V lost 5 bases to trimming and J lost 8 bases, with 15 bases between them. There are 13 residues in the CDR3. Germline lookup yields CDR1 GTSNPN and CDR2 SVGIG (reference sequence). The CDR3 nucleotides read TGTGCCTGGGGAACAGGGCTGGGGGAAAAACTGTTTTTT. This encodes CAWGTGLGEKLFF.

Ten or more counts support this clonotype. The chain employs TRBV18 and TRBJ2-5; unclear D gene. Trimming cost V 8 bases and J 0 bases, with 7 bases left between them. This CDR3 has 12 residues. Looked up from germline, CDR1 is KGHSH and CDR2 is LQKENI. The CDR3 DNA is TGTGCCAGCAGCCCGTACCAAGAGACCCAGTACTTC. Translation gives CASSPYQETQYF.

This clonotype was seen ten or more times. This chain joins TRBV12-5 and TRBJ1-5; the match to TRBD1 covers 9 bases. The V gene end was trimmed by 2 bases and the J gene end by 5 bases; junction bases not matched to a gene: 13. From germline, CDR1 is LGHNT and CDR2 FRNRAP. This CDR3 contains 18 residues. Here the CDR3 reads CASGLNLGGTGLDQPQHF. The CDR3 bases are TGTGCTAGTGGTTTGAATCTAGGGGGGACAGGGCTGGATCAGCCCCAGCATTTT.

In the case of this clonotype: A much larger clonotype is one base distant, so this may be a read error. The genes are TRBV27 and TRBJ2-1, with 12 positions matching TRBD2. V lost 3 bases, J lost 8 bases, and 8 bases stayed unmatched. The germline V gene has CDR1 MNHEY and CDR2 SMNVEV (reference sequence). The CDR3 has 16 amino acids. CDR3 region: CASSFRGLAGWHEQFF. Here the CDR3 DNA reads TGTGCCAGCAGTTTCCGCGGACTAGCGGGATGGCATGAGCAGTTCTTC.

This clonotype appeared many times. The chain has TRBV24-1 and TRBJ1-2; D is unresolved. V was trimmed by 3 bases and J by 0 bases, leaving 4 bases between them. Germline V gene data show CDR1 as KGHDR and CDR2 as SFDVKD. The CDR3 spans 13 residues. The CDR3 nucleotides read TGTGCCACCAGTGATGATGCTAACTATGGCTACACCTTC. Its protein product is CATSDDANYGYTF.

The chain combines TRBV6-2 or TRBV6-3 with TRBJ2-7, with TRBD2 matching 8 bases. This CDR3 spans 13 amino acids. Germline lookup yields CDR1 MNHEY and CDR2 SVGEGT. Unmatched junction bases numbered 4, after V lost 2 bases and J lost 7 bases. The DNA for the CDR3 is TGTGCCAGCAGTTACGGGACTAGTATTGAGCAGTACTTC. It encodes CASSYGTSIEQYF.

This clonotype was seen only a few times. The CDR3 DNA sequence: TGTGCCAGCAGCTTAGTCCTGGATATCTACAATGAGCAGTTCTTC. It encodes CASSLVLDIYNEQFF. The V call is TRBV7-6, the J call TRBJ2-1; D ambiguous. Looked up from germline, CDR1 is SGHVS and CDR2 is FNYEAQ. The CDR3 loop spans 15 amino acids. Trimming removed 1 base at V and 3 bases at J, with 10 bases between.

This clonotype appeared many times. The chain employs TRBV4-3 and TRBJ2-2; D gene uncertain. Germline CDR1 reads LGHNA; CDR2 reads YSLEER. The germline V and J ends were trimmed by 0 bases and 7 bases, with 6 bases remaining between them. The CDR3 consists of 13 residues. The CDR3 reads CASSQDMVGELFF. CDR3 sequence (DNA): TGCGCCAGCAGCCAAGATATGGTCGGGGAGCTGTTTTTT.

In this sample, this clonotype turned up many times. This rearrangement joins TRBV9 to TRBJ2-1; 7 bases line up with TRBD2. V shed 0 bases and J 5 bases; nucleotides not matched to a gene: 5. CDR3 length equals 15 residues. Germline CDR1 SGDLS, CDR2 YYNGEE. CDR3 DNA sequence: TGTGCCAGCAGCGTAGCGCTAGCGGTGGACAATGAGCAGTTCTTC. Translating it yields CASSVALAVDNEQFF.

This clonotype has a count of ten or more. This chain connects TRBV4-1 to TRBJ2-7; no reliable D call. This CDR3 spans 15 amino acids. V dropped 0 bases and J dropped 0 bases, with 9 bases sitting between them. CDR1 is MGHRA, CDR2 YSYEKL, per germline. This chain's CDR3 is CASSQEKASSYEQYF. The CDR3 DNA is TGCGCCAGCAGCCAAGAAAAAGCGAGCTCCTACGAGCAGTACTTC.

The chain carries TRBV9 and TRBJ2-3; D call uncertain. V lost 4 bases to trimming and J lost 2 bases, with 11 bases between them. There are 14 residues in the CDR3. The germline gives CDR1 SGDLS, CDR2 YYNGEE. This CDR3 reads CASSPLGDTDTQYF. The CDR3, as DNA: TGTGCCAGCAGCCCTCTAGGTGACACAGATACGCAGTATTTT.

This clonotype has a count of ten or more. This chain joins TRBV20-1 and TRBJ2-3; 8 bases agree with TRBD2. Germline V gene data show CDR1 as DFQATT and CDR2 as SNEGSKA (reference sequence). The V gene end was trimmed by 5 bases and the J gene end by 2 bases; junction bases not matched to a gene: 6. The CDR3 length is 14 residues. As DNA, the CDR3 is TGCAGTGCTGTAGCGGGGACTAACACAGATACGCAGTATTTT. Translating it yields CSAVAGTNTDTQYF.

The V and J genes are TRBV4-1 and TRBJ2-1, with 10 bases lining up with TRBD2. The CDR3 runs 16 residues. Trimming removed 1 base from V and 6 bases from J; junction bases left unmatched: 6. Germline CDR1 MGHRA, CDR2 YSYEKL. This chain's CDR3 is CASSQGTGLAFNEQFF. As DNA, the CDR3 is TGCGCCAGCAGCCAAGGAACGGGACTAGCGTTCAATGAGCAGTTCTTC.

This clonotype was seen ten or more times. V usage is TRBV12-3 or TRBV12-4 and J usage is TRBJ2-7, with 10 bases fitting TRBD2. This CDR3 region has 15 residues. The V segment lost 5 bases and the J segment 4 bases; nucleotides outside the gene matches: 8. The chain's CDR3 is CASSPRLAGVYEQYF. The CDR3 bases are TGTGCCAGCAGTCCACGACTAGCGGGTGTTTACGAGCAGTACTTC.

This clonotype was observed many times. This chain links TRBV19 with TRBJ1-1, with D tentatively TRBD1 (6 bases). V was shortened by 6 bases and J by 4 bases, with 21 bases between the two germline ends. CDR3 length equals 16 residues. Germline-derived CDR1 and CDR2 are LNHDA and SQIVND (reference sequence). CDR3 coding DNA: TGTGCCAGTAGCCCGGATGACAGGACCCGGGGCACTGAAGCTTTCTTT. It encodes CASSPDDRTRGTEAFF.

Ten or more counts support this clonotype. The rearrangement joins TRBV7-2 to TRBJ2-7; D not certain. Germline CDR1 is SGHTA and CDR2 is FQGNSA. Trimming removed 4 bases from V and 9 bases from J, with 16 bases in between. CDR3 length: 13 amino acids. The CDR3 bases are TGTGCCAGCAGCTCCAACGGTCACTGGGTGCAGTACTTC. Translating gives CASSSNGHWVQYF.

As to this clonotype: A single base separates this from a much larger clone, so it may be a read error. The genes are TRBV19 and TRBJ2-2; weak D call: TRBD2 (6 bases). Germline values: CDR1 LNHDA, CDR2 SQIVND (reference sequence). Trimming took 7 bases from V and 7 from J, leaving 25 bases between them. There are 17 residues in the CDR3. The chain's CDR3 is CASIGAAGRSLGGELFF. CDR3 nucleotides: TGTGCCAGTATTGGGGCCGCCGGGAGATCTTTGGGCGGGGAGCTGTTTTTT.

Ten or more counts support this clonotype. The chain has TRBV7-2 and TRBJ1-1; D possibly corresponds to TRBD1 (5 bases). This CDR3 comprises 15 residues. Trimming stripped 4 bases from V and 2 bases from J, with 14 bases between. Germline V gives CDR1 SGHTA, CDR2 FQGNSA. This chain's CDR3 is CASSSKRGGNTEAFF. The CDR3 DNA reads TGTGCCAGCAGCTCTAAGCGGGGGGGAAACACTGAAGCTTTCTTT.